A single T cell receptor beta chain is shown here with its context. Its specificity is unknown. Generated by immunoSEQ multiplex PCR, the TCRdb table keeps only in-frame clones and is missing some. The sample holds fewer than 85,000 clones; roughly 89% are singletons and the top ten take about 9.3%. The data originate from a study of T cell responses to AZD1222 COVID-19 vaccine. Study outcomes and limitations: A mostly white British donor set with more females was recruited, and clonal diversity was possibly underestimated. The study found Spike-specific TCR breadth and depth rose after two AZD1222 doses.

Germline V gives CDR1 SEHNR, CDR2 FQNEAQ (reference sequence). CDR3 length: 16 residues. Trimming removed 3 bases at V and 7 bases at J, with 18 bases between. The gene calls are TRBV7-9 and TRBJ1-4; D may be TRBD1 (5 bases). This receptor was obtained from an adult who received the AZD1222 COVID-19 vaccine. This specimen consisted of peripheral blood, obtained 28 days after the second AZD1222 dose. The CDR3 region has the DNA TGTGCCAGCAGCTTGGGCTCCAGGGCCGGGGGTGAAAAACTGTTTTTT. It encodes CASSLGSRAGGEKLFF.